Reported below is one T cell receptor (beta chain). No antigen is known for it. No much larger clone is present one base from it, and per-base qualities are unavailable. The CDR3 regions of human TCRbeta chains were analyzed by immunosequencing. The paper's data handling went like this. TCRs in the repertoires were matched against a reference library of SARS-CoV-2-specific TCRs that had been generated with the MIRA antigen-specificity platform. Breadth was defined as the fraction of unique TCRs that were SARS-CoV-2-associated, and depth was defined as the fraction of total T cells that were SARS-CoV-2-associated. Using the MIRA data, every spike-specific TCR was mapped to the spike region that the TCR reacted to and assigned to either a CD4 or a CD8 class. Log10-transformed breadth and depth values were compared by one-way ANOVA with Sidak's multiple comparisons tests. TCRdb stores this immuneACCESS table with in-frame sequences only. Part of the clones is absent; in the studies checked, under half of the shortfall reflects unresolved V genes, and no reason is known for the rest. Clonal size and the V and J genes are those of that table, whereas D and trimming came from the DNA. The sample includes 85,000 to 90,000 clones, with around 90% observed a single time. The ten largest clones add up to around 5.5% of the sample.

The entry originates in a study of T cell responses to AZD1222 COVID-19 vaccine (dated by TCRdb to about 2021). With regard to the full study: AZD1222 recipients whose second dose came at about 4 weeks and those whose second dose came at about 12 weeks were combined into one group, since spike-specific TCR depth and breadth did not differ between the two schedules. TCR sequencing covered fewer than 250 trial participants: 200 to 220 given two doses of AZD1222 and around 26 given two doses of MenACWY control vaccine. Trial participants were enrolled by age into subgroups of 18-55, 56-69 and 70-plus years, and about 150, 27 and 61 TCR-sequenced participants, respectively, were included in these subgroups.

The CDR1 and CDR2 encoded by the germline V gene are SGHRS and YFSETQ. Relative to germline, V is 4 bases shorter and J is 3 bases shorter, with 13 bases between their ends. The CDR3 runs 14 amino acids, cysteine and phenylalanine included. The DNA shown is the 42-base CDR3, in frame from base 1. The time point label, as the study defines it: baseline before first vaccination. Vaccinee samples came from UK trials COV001 and COV002, including a single-blind randomized controlled phase 2/3 trial of AZD1222 (ChAdOx1 nCoV-19) in healthy adults. Trial participant PBMC samples were collected at day 0 and day 28 after the second dose for TCRbeta chain sequencing. On the study overall, not on this receptor specifically: The 56-69-year group was small, and its depth increase did not reach significance, likely because of low power. Vaccine-associated CD4 TCRs spanned the whole spike protein, with dominant responses in regions 160-218 and 743-854. After two AZD1222 doses, both the breadth and the depth of spike-specific TCRs were significantly higher than at day 0 and than in MenACWY recipients. Because no day 14 peak-response samples were available, the repertoires could be characterized only after the peak T cell response. Nearly half of unique spike-specific TCRs reportedly recognized epitopes outside regions mutated in the B.1.351 and B.1.1.7 variants. Conclusions about previously exposed vaccinees are limited, since just 5 to 7 AZD1222 recipients were seropositive for SARS-CoV-2 at baseline. Participants were mostly white British and included more females than males, and it was suggested by the authors that clonal diversity may have been underestimated.

The receptor was derived from an adult in good health. Here the sequenced sample was peripheral blood, taken on day 0 of AZD1222 vaccination. This chain joins TRBV5-1 to TRBJ1-2, with the D segment identity uncertain. The CDR3 protein: CASSTWTPYYGYTF. The nucleotide sequence reads TGCGCCAGCAGCACCTGGACGCCTTACTATGGCTACACCTTC. The full variable domain, with segments outside the CDR3 supplied by the reference TRBV5-1 and TRBJ1-2 proteins, appears as KAGVTQTPRYLIKTRGQQVTLSCSPISGHRSVSWYQQTPGQGLQFLFEYFSETQRNKGNFPGRFSGRQFSNSRSEMNVSTLELGDSALYLCASSTWTPYYGYTFGSGTRLTVV.